One T cell receptor (beta chain) is described in this entry. Over chemoradiotherapy, repertoires were sampled more than once. This sample is part of a study of chemoradiotherapy in HPV16-positive cancers. For the study at large: Candidate HPV-specific T-cell clones and common TCR motifs came from functional assays in two HPV16-positive patients.

Clones were read by immunoSEQ multiplex PCR, and TCRdb kept only the in-frame ones, dropping some. This sample has fewer than 30,000 clones, with roughly 94% found just once. The CDR3 is 17 amino acids. V lost 4 bases and J 0 bases, leaving 19 bases between the germline ends. CDR1 and CDR2 (germline): SGHDN, FVKESK. J is TRBJ2-7 and V is TRBV14; possibly TRBD2 for D (5 bases). Collection took place from a patient who underwent chemoradiotherapy. This clonotype was obtained from a human donor with HPV-associated anogenital cancer. CDR3 loop: CASSPRKGVGLSYEQYF. The CDR3 nucleotides read TGTGCCAGCAGCCCTAGAAAGGGAGTGGGCCTCTCCTACGAGCAGTACTTC. The full variable domain, its missing parts supplied by reference TRBV14 and TRBJ2-7, is EAGVTQFPSHSVIEKGQTVTLRCDPISGHDNLYWYRRVMGKEIKFLLHFVKESKQDESGMPNNRFLAERTGGTYSTLKVQPAELEDSGVYFCASSPRKGVGLSYEQYFGPGTRLTVT.